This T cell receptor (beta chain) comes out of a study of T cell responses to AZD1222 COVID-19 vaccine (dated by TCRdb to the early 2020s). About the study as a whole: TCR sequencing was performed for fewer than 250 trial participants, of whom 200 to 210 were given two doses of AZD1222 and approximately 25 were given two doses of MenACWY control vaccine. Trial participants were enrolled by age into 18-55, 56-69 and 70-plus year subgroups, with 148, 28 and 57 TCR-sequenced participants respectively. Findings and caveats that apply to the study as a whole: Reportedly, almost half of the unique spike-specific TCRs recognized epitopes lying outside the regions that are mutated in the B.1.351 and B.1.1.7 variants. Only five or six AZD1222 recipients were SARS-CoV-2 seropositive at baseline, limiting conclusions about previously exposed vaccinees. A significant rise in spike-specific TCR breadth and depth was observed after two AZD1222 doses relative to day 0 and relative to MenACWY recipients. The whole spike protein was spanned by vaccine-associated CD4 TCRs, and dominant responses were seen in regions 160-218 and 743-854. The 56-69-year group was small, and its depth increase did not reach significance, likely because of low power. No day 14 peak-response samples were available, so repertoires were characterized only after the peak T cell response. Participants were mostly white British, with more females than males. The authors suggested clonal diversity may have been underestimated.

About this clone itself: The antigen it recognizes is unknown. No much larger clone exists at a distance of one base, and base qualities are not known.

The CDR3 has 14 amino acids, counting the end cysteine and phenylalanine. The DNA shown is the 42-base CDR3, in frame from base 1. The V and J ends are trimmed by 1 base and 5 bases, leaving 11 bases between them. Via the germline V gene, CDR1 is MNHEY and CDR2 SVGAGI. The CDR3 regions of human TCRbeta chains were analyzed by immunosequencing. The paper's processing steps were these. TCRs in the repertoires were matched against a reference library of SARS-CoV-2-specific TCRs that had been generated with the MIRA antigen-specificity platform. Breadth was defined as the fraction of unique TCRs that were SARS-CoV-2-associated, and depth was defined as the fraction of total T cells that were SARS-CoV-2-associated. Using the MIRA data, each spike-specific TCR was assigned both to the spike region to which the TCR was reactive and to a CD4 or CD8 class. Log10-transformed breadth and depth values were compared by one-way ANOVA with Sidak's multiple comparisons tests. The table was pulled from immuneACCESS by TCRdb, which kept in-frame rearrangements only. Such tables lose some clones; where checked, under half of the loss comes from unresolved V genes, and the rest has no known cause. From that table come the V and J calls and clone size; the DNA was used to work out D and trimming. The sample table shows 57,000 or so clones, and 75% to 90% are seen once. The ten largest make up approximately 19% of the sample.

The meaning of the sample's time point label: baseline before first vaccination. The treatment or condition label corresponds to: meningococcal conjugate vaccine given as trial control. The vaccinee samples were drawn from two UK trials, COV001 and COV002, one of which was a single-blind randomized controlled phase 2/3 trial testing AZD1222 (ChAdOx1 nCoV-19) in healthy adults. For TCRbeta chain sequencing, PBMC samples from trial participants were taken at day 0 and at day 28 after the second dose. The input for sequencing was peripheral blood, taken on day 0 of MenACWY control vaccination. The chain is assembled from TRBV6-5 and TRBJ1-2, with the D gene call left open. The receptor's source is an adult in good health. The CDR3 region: CASSYLAETYGYTF. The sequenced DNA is TGTGCCAGCAGTTACTTGGCAGAGACTTATGGCTACACCTTC.